The source of this TCR beta chain is a study of cytomegalovirus exposure and HLA in healthy donors. Points from the study as a whole: While the bulk of TCR sequences proved rare, some public TCRs turned up in many donors. Cytomegalovirus-associated status was assigned to about 150 TCR beta chains.

V gave up 5 bases and J gave up 6 bases, with 6 bases separating them. CDR1 and CDR2 from the germline V gene are SEHNR and FQNEAQ (reference sequence). This CDR3 spans 11 amino acids. Note on this clone: The antigen remains unidentified.

The repertoire was sequenced with immunoSEQ multiplex PCR; TCRdb's copy has only in-frame clones and lacks some. Of approximately 280,000 clones listed, 80% to 90% are singletons. The genes are TRBV7-9 and TRBJ2-3; possible D gene TRBD2, 5 bases. The clonotype comes from a woman younger than 30 in good health and CMV-seronegative. Material: PBMCs. This CDR3 is CASSAGDTQYF. CDR3 in DNA: TGTGCCAGCAGCGCGGGCGATACGCAGTATTTT.